This T cell receptor beta chain was sequenced in a study of vaccination effects on CD4 cells after COVID-19. Regarding the study as a whole: Late after vaccination, infection- and vaccine-induced clones showed marked clonal contraction.

Under the ViraFEST assay, PBMC were stimulated with viral peptide pools so that antigen-specific CD4+ T cells expanded. Sequencing was performed afterwards. Following culture for around 9 days, CD4+ T cells were isolated. Prior SARS-CoV-2 infection was absent in the vaccine recipients, as shown by negative nucleocapsid antibodies. Each well held 1.5 million to 2.5 million PBMC cultured with about 10 ug/ml peptides and 10 IU/ml IL-2. IL-2 medium was substituted for half the medium on days 3 and 7. Data came from immunoSEQ multiplex PCR; TCRdb stores just in-frame clones and leaves some out. The sample shows fewer than 70,000 clones, 75% to 90% of them seen only once. For this clone: Antigen specificity is unknown.

V was clipped by 5 bases and J by 0 bases, with 10 bases between them. The CDR3 length is 15 residues. The germline V gene encodes CDR1 LNHDA and CDR2 SQIVND (reference sequence). The chain employs TRBV19 and TRBJ2-2, with a tentative D call TRBD1 (6 bases). This receptor was obtained from a human donor who received a COVID-19 vaccine. This specimen was CD4+ T cells from PBMCs cultured with SARS-CoV-2 spike peptides, taken before COVID-19 vaccination. The CDR3 coding sequence is TGTGCCAGTAGTCTCTGGACAGCGAACACCGGGGAGCTGTTTTTT. Its translation is CASSLWTANTGELFF. Combining the CDR3 with reference TRBV19 and TRBJ2-2 gives the whole variable domain DGGITQSPKYLFRKEGQNVTLSCEQNLNHDAMYWYRQDPGQGLRLIYYSQIVNDFQKGDIAEGYSVSREKKESFPLTVTSAQKNPTAFYLCASSLWTANTGELFFGEGSRLTVL.